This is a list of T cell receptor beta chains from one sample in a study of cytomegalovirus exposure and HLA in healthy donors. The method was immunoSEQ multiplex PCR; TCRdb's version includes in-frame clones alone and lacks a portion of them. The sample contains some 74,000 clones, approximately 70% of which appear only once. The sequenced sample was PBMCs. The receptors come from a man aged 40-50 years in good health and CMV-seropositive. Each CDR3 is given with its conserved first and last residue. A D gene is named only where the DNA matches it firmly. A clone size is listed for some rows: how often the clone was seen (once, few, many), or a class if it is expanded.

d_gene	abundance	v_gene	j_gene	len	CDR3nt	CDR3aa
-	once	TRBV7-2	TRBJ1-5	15	TGTGCCAGCAGCTTTGGTGGCAGGGAGGTGCAGCCCCAGCATTTT	CASSFGGREVQPQHF
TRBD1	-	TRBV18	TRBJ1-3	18	TGTGCCAGCTCACGAACGCTAACAGGGGACACCTCTGGAAACACCATATATTTT	CASSRTLTGDTSGNTIYF
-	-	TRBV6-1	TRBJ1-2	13	TGTGCCAGCAGTGACCCGGCTAACTATGGCTACACCTTC	CASSDPANYGYTF
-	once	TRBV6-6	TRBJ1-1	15	TGTGCCAGCAGAGTACCTGCAGGGCTGAACACTGAAGCTTTCTTT	CASRVPAGLNTEAFF
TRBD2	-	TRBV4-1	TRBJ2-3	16	TGCGCCAGCAGCCAAGCCCCAGCGGGGGCGACAGATACGCAGTATTTT	CASSQAPAGATDTQYF
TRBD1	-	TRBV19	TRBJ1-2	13	TGTGCCAGTAGTAACGTCCGGGACAGCTTGAGCACCTTC	CASSNVRDSLSTF
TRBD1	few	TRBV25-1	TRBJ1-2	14	TGTGCCAGCAGTGAACCGGGACAGAACTATGGCTACACCTTC	CASSEPGQNYGYTF
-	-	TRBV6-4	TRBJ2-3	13	TGTGCCAGCAGTGTGACTCCGTCAGATACGCAGTATTTT	CASSVTPSDTQYF
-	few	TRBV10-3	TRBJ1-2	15	TGTGCCATCAGCGTACAGGGCGGTCGCGACTATGGCTACACCTTC	CAISVQGGRDYGYTF
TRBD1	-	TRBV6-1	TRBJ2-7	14	TGTGCCAGCAGTGAACAGACAGGGGGCAACGAGCAGTACTTC	CASSEQTGGNEQYF
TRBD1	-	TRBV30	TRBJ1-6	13	TGTGCCGCGACAGGGGCGTATAATTCACCCCTCCACTTT	CAATGAYNSPLHF
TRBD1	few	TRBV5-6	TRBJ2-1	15	TGCGCCAGCAGGTTCGGGGACAGGGCCTACAATGAGCAGTTCTTC	CASRFGDRAYNEQFF
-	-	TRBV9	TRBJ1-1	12	TGTGCCAGCAGCGTGACAACAGGGGAAGCTTTCTTT	CASSVTTGEAFF
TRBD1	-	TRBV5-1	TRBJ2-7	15	TGCGCCAGCAGCGACGGGACAGGTGCCCCCTACGAGCAGTACTTC	CASSDGTGAPYEQYF
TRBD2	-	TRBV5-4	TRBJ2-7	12	TGTGCCAGCAGCCCGGGGGGGGACGAGCAGTACTTC	CASSPGGDEQYF
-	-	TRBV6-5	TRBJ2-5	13	TGTGCCAGCAGTACGATCAGACAAGAGACCCAGTACTTC	CASSTIRQETQYF
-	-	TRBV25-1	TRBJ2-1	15	TGTGCCAGCAGTGATACTAAAAGTCCCTACAATGAGCAGTTCTTC	CASSDTKSPYNEQFF
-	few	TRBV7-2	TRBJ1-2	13	TGTGCCAGCAGAGACTTCTCCCAGGGTGGCTACACCTTC	CASRDFSQGGYTF
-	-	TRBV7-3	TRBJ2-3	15	TGTGCCAGCAGGTTAGCCGGGAGAAGCACAGATACGCAGTATTTT	CASRLAGRSTDTQYF
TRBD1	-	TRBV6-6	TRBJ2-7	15	TGTGCCAGCAGCCGGTCCGGGGACAGCTCCTACGAGCAGTACTTC	CASSRSGDSSYEQYF
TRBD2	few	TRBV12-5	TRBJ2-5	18	TGTGCTAGTGGTTTGGACATGGGACTAGCGGGGGGGTTAGAGACCCAGTACTTC	CASGLDMGLAGGLETQYF
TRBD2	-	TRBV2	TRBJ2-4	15	TGTGCCAGCTCGGGCGGGGGAAGTGCCAAAAACATTCAGTACTTC	CASSGGGSAKNIQYF
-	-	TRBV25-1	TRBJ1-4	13	TGTGCCAGCAGTGACAGGGTGCAAGAAAAACTGTTTTTT	CASSDRVQEKLFF
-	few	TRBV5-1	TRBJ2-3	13	TGCGCCAGCAGCCCTGAGCGCGGGGATACGCAGTATTTT	CASSPERGDTQYF
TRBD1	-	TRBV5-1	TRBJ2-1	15	TGCGCCAGCAGCTCGGGGACAGGCAACAACAATGAGCAGTTCTTC	CASSSGTGNNNEQFF
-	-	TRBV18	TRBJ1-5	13	TGTGCCAGCTCACCGACAGTAAATCAGCCCCAGCATTTT	CASSPTVNQPQHF
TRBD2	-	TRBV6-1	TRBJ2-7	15	TGTGCCAGCATGAAGAAGGCTAGCGGGGGATACGAGCAGTACTTC	CASMKKASGGYEQYF
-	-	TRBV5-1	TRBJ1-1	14	TGCGCCAGCAGCTTGAGGCCAGGGGCCACTGAAGCTTTCTTT	CASSLRPGATEAFF
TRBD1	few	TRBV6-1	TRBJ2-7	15	TGTGCCAGCAGTTGGTATGGGACAGGTCCCTACGAGCAGTACTTC	CASSWYGTGPYEQYF
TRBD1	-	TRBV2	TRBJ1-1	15	TGTGCCAGCGCCCGACAGGGGGCACAGAACACTGAAGCTTTCTTT	CASARQGAQNTEAFF
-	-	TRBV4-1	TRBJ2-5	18	TGCGCCAGCAGCCAAGAGTCCACCGGACCGGGAGCGGGAGAGACCCAGTACTTC	CASSQESTGPGAGETQYF
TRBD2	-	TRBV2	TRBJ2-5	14	TGTGCCAGCACCGAGGGAGGGGCGGCGGAGACCCAGTACTTC	CASTEGGAAETQYF
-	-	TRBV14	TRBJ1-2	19	TGTGCCAGCAGGCAAATTCCGGGTCTTAGTAGCAGGGTAAGGTATGGCTACACCTTC	CASRQIPGLSSRVRYGYTF
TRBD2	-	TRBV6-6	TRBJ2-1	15	TGTGCCAGCAGTCCCGGTCTAGCGGGGTACAATGAGCAGTTCTTC	CASSPGLAGYNEQFF
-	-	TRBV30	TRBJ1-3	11	TGTGCGGCGGGGCGCGGAAACACCATATATTTT	CAAGRGNTIYF
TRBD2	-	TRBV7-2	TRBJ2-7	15	TGTGCCAGCAGCCTAGGACTAGCGGCCGCCTACGAGCAGTACTTC	CASSLGLAAAYEQYF
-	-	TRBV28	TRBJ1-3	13	TGTGCCAGCAGTTTATTGGCCGGAAACACCATATATTTT	CASSLLAGNTIYF
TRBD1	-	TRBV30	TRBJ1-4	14	TGTGCCTGGAGTTTAGGGGGCGCGTTTGAAAAACTGTTTTTT	CAWSLGGAFEKLFF
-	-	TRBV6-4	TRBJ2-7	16	TGTGCCCGGGAAGGGGCTTCGCGGCGGGGCTCCTACGAGCAGTACTTC	CAREGASRRGSYEQYF
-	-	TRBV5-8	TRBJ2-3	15	TGTGCCAGCAGCGTAGGAGCGGCTAGCACAGATACGCAGTATTTT	CASSVGAASTDTQYF
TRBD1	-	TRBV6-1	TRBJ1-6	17	TGTGCCAGCAGTGGGGGGACAGGGGGCTCCTATAATTCACCCCTCCACTTT	CASSGGTGGSYNSPLHF
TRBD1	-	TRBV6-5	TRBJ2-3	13	TGTGCCAGCAGTTACTACAGGGGAGATACGCAGTATTTT	CASSYYRGDTQYF
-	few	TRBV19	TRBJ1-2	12	TGTGCCAGTAACAACAGGGTAGGAGGCTACACCTTC	CASNNRVGGYTF
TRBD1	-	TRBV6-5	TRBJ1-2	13	TGTGCCAGCAGTTACTCGGGACAGTATGGCTACACCTTC	CASSYSGQYGYTF
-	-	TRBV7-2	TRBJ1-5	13	TGTGCCAGCAGCGCACAGGGTAATCAGCCCCAGCATTTT	CASSAQGNQPQHF
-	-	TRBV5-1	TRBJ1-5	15	TGCGCCAGCAGCCGCGACAGTTCTAGCAATCAGCCCCAGCATTTT	CASSRDSSSNQPQHF
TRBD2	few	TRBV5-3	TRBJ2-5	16	TGTGCCAGAGGGGGGACAGGGACTAGCGGCGGAGAGACCCAGTACTTC	CARGGTGTSGGETQYF
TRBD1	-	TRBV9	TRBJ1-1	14	TGTGCCAGCAGCGTAAGCACAGGGGTTACTGAAGCTTTCTTT	CASSVSTGVTEAFF